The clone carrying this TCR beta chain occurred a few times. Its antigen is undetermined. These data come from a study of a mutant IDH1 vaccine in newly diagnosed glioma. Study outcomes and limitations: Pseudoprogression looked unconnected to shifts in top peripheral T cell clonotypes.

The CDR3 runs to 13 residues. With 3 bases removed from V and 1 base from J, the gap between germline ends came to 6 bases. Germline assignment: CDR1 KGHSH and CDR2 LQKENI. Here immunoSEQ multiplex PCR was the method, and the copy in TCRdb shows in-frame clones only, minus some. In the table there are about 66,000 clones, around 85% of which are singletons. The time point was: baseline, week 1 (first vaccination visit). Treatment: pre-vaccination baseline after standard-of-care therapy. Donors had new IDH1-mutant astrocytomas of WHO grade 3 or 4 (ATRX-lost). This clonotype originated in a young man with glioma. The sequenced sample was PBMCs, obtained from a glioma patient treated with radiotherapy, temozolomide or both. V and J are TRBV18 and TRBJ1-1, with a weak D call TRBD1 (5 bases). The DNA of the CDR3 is TGTGCCAGCTCACCTGGACAGAACACTGAAGCTTTCTTT. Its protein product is CASSPGQNTEAFF.